The clone carrying this TCR beta chain was seen repeatedly, ten times or more. Its antigen is undetermined. This specimen comes from a study of T cells in Graves' hyperthyroidism and ophthalmopathy. Amplification yielded TCR beta CDR3 regions, with RNA transcripts as the source. An initial round of RT-PCR targeting the TCR CDR3 relied on the HTBI primer set. TCRdb passed the multiplex PCR reads through MiXCR, listing each CDR3 protein once. The table records around 500,000 distinct CDR3 sequences, 11% to 15% of them present only once. For the diagnoses, clinical symptoms, serum thyroxine and TRAb, thyroid ultrasound and orbital computed tomography were used. The V gene lost 3 bases and the J gene lost 5 bases, with 11 bases spanning the gap. Germline V CDR1 and CDR2: KGHSH, LQKENI. The CDR3 has 14 residues. General study results and limits: Ophthalmopathy could be told apart from stable hyperthyroidism with a 13 V-J model. Most thyroid clonotypes with frequency above 0.001 were detected in blood.

V and J are TRBV18 and TRBJ1-3, with TRBD1 as a possible D gene (5 bases). The specimen sequenced was blood. The sequence was obtained from a woman in her thirties or forties with Graves' hyperthyroidism. The CDR3: CASSPDGGRNTIYF. CDR3 sequence (DNA): TGTGCCAGCTCACCTGATGGGGGGAGAAACACCATATATTTT.